One and the same sample provided the 29 T cell receptor beta chains below, sequenced in a study of HIV-infected patients and healthy controls. TCRdb reanalysed the 5' RACE reads using MiXCR and keeps one entry per CDR3 protein. In the table there are more than 60,000 distinct CDR3 sequences, roughly 21% of which are singletons. The sequencing sample was made of CD4+ T cells from blood. The receptors were gathered from a human donor in good health.

The V and J genes are TRBV19 and TRBJ1-4, with D tentatively TRBD1 (6 bases). There are 15 residues in the CDR3. Deletions cut 3 bases from V and 2 bases from J, with 10 bases between. The germline gives CDR1 LNHDA, CDR2 SQIVND (reference sequence). CDR3 loop: CASSIQGSTNEKLFF. CDR3 nucleotides: TGTGCCAGTAGTATCCAGGGGAGTACTAATGAAAAACTGTTTTTT.

In its sample, this clonotype was seen many times. V is TRBV5-6 and J is TRBJ2-7, with D tentatively TRBD1 (6 bases). Trimming shortened V by 1 base and J by 3 bases, and 11 bases separated the two germline ends. Germline V lookup: CDR1 SGHDT, CDR2 YYEEEE. The CDR3 consists of 14 residues. The CDR3 region is CASSLWDKNYEQYF. CDR3 nucleotide sequence: TGTGCCAGCAGCTTGTGGGACAAGAACTACGAGCAGTACTTC.

The genes are TRBV5-6 and TRBJ1-2; 8 nucleotides agree with TRBD1. The junction had 6 bases not matched to a gene; V was cut back by 4 bases and J by 4 bases. Germline CDR1 is SGHDT and CDR2 is YYEEEE. The CDR3 is 14 amino acids. CDR3 sequence: CASSPTGTGYGYTF. The DNA of the CDR3 is TGTGCCAGCAGCCCCACCGGGACAGGCTATGGCTACACCTTC. Together with reference TRBV5-6 and TRBJ1-2, the CDR3 gives the full variable domain: DAGVTQSPTHLIKTRGQQVTLRCSPKSGHDTVSWYQQALGQGPQFIFQYYEEEERQRGNFPDRFSGHQFPNYSSELNVNALLLGDSALYLCASSPTGTGYGYTFGSGTRLTVV.

The chain is built from TRBV19 and TRBJ2-7, with 10 bases fitting TRBD1. Germline V gene sequence: CDR1 LNHDA, CDR2 SQIVND (reference sequence). J gave up 5 bases and V 4 bases, and 5 bases lay outside the gene matches. The CDR3 loop spans 14 amino acids. This CDR3 is CASSSRTGGHEQYF. In DNA, the CDR3 is TGTGCCAGTAGTAGCCGGACAGGGGGGCACGAGCAGTACTTC.

This clonotype has only a few counts. The rearrangement joins TRBV7-6 to TRBJ2-6; TRBD1 or TRBD2 may be the D gene (6 bases each). CDR3 length: 20 residues. Trimming stripped 5 bases from V and 3 bases from J, with 26 bases between. Germline assignment: CDR1 SGHVS and CDR2 FNYEAQ. The CDR3 region is CASSPGGGTGRFFGANVLTF. CDR3 DNA sequence: TGTGCCAGCAGCCCCGGGGGCGGGACCGGGCGGTTTTTTGGGGCCAACGTCCTGACTTTC.

This clonotype was observed many times. The CDR3 spells CSAADSYNQPQHF. The DNA of the CDR3 is TGCAGTGCCGCCGACAGTTACAATCAGCCCCAGCATTTT. The genes are TRBV20-1 and TRBJ1-5, with D tentatively TRBD1 (5 bases). The CDR3 has 13 residues. V lost 6 bases and J lost 3, with 12 bases in between. Germline-derived CDR1 and CDR2 are DFQATT and SNEGSKA (reference sequence).

V gene TRBV20-1 combines with J gene TRBJ1-1; D perhaps matches TRBD1 (6 bases). The CDR3 has 13 amino acids. Germline values: CDR1 DFQATT, CDR2 SNEGSKA (reference sequence). V was cut by 5 bases and J by 0 bases, with 10 bases left in between. In DNA form, the CDR3 reads TGCAGTGCTTCACGGACAGTGAACACTGAAGCTTTCTTT. Its protein product is CSASRTVNTEAFF.

This clonotype was counted ten times or more. The chain employs TRBV27 and TRBJ1-5; D is possibly TRBD1 (6 bases). The germline V and J ends were trimmed by 5 bases and 2 bases, with 19 bases remaining between them. Germline CDR1 is MNHEY and CDR2 is SMNVEV (reference sequence). The CDR3 runs 17 residues. DNA for the CDR3: TGTGCCAGCAGTCCTCTCGCACAGGGAGTGGGCAATCAGCCCCAGCATTTT. It encodes CASSPLAQGVGNQPQHF.

Many counts were recorded for this clonotype. The chain combines TRBV30 with TRBJ1-1; D is unclear. Germline CDR1 reads GTSNPN; CDR2 reads SVGIG (reference sequence). The CDR3 is 14 amino acids. Trimming pared 3 bases from V and 4 bases from J, leaving 15 bases between. The CDR3 sequence: CAWRRGRAGTEAFF. In DNA, the CDR3 is TGTGCCTGGAGACGGGGAAGGGCGGGCACTGAAGCTTTCTTT.

The chain employs TRBV18 and TRBJ1-5; D unclear. There are 14 residues in the CDR3. The V gene lost 3 bases and the J gene lost 4 bases, with 10 bases spanning the gap. Germline V CDR1 and CDR2: KGHSH, LQKENI. DNA for the CDR3: TGTGCCAGCTCACCGCAGGAGGGAAATCAGCCCCAGCATTTT. Protein: CASSPQEGNQPQHF.

This clonotype has more than one count but fewer than ten. The V gene is TRBV7-8, the J gene TRBJ2-3; D might be TRBD1 (6 bases). Germline values: CDR1 SGHVS, CDR2 FQNEAQ. This CDR3 has 18 amino acids. V gave up 2 bases and J gave up 5 bases, with 23 bases separating them. The CDR3 region is CASSLFPWLWGQLDTQYF. CDR3 sequence (DNA): TGTGCCAGCAGCTTATTCCCCTGGTTATGGGGGCAACTAGATACGCAGTATTTT.

The sample holds many counts of this clonotype. The chain recombines TRBV7-9 with TRBJ2-1; no firm D call. V shed 5 bases and J shed 14 bases, with 13 bases lying between them. CDR1 and CDR2 (germline): SEHNR, FQNEAQ (reference sequence). CDR3 size: 11 residues. For the CDR3, the DNA is TGTGCCAGCAGCGTACATGAGGATAAGTTCTTC. Encoded protein: CASSVHEDKFF. Full variable domain (outside the CDR3, taken from reference TRBV7-9 and TRBJ2-1): DTGVSQNPRHKITKRGQNVTFRCDPISEHNRLYWYRQTLGQGPEFLTYFQNEAQLEKSRLLSDRFSAERPKGSFSTLEIQRTEQGDSAMYLCASSVHEDKFFGPGTRLTVL.

This clonotype has just a few counts. The chain employs TRBV12-3 or TRBV12-4 and TRBJ1-2; the D gene is possibly TRBD1 (5 bases). The CDR3 has 10 residues. Trimming removed 11 bases from V and 4 bases from J, with 8 bases in between. The CDR3 region is CADRGYGYTF. The CDR3 bases are TGTGCCGACAGAGGCTATGGCTACACCTTC.

This clonotype appeared many times. This chain uses TRBV4-1 with TRBJ1-1, with D unresolved. Trimming removed 3 bases at V and 6 bases at J, with 14 bases between. The CDR3 is made up of 14 amino acids. The germline CDR1 and CDR2 sequences are MGHRA and YSYEKL. The CDR3 sequence: CASSQGTKRAEAFF. DNA for the CDR3: TGCGCCAGCAGCCAGGGTACCAAGAGGGCTGAAGCTTTCTTT.

The sample holds many counts of this clonotype. This rearrangement joins TRBV29-1 to TRBJ2-5, with 7 positions matching TRBD2. The V segment lost 3 bases and the J segment 5 bases; nucleotides outside the gene matches: 9. Germline loops: CDR1 SQVTM, CDR2 ANQGSEA. This CDR3 is built from 14 residues. CDR3 in DNA: TGCAGCGTTGACTCCAGCGGGGCCCTGGAGACCCAGTACTTC. This codes for CSVDSSGALETQYF.

This clonotype was counted ten times or more. One end of the junction is discordant with germline, which a read error may explain. The V gene is TRBV12-3 or TRBV12-4, the J gene TRBJ1-1, with TRBD1 as a possible D gene (5 bases). The CDR3 runs 12 residues. CDR3 amino acids: CASSAYRDRAIF. The CDR3 DNA reads TGTGCCAGCAGTGCGTACCGGGACCGTGCAATCTTT.

The chain recombines TRBV6-1 with TRBJ1-2; 8 bases fit TRBD1. Germline values: CDR1 MNHNS, CDR2 SASEGT. Trimming at V came to 0 bases and at J to 5 bases, leaving 29 bases not matched to a gene. The CDR3 is 23 residues long. This CDR3 is CASSEAGVKGQGNLLWSKYGYTF. Written as DNA, the CDR3 is TGTGCCAGCAGTGAAGCTGGAGTGAAAGGACAGGGTAATTTGCTATGGAGCAAGTATGGCTACACCTTC.

Many counts were recorded for this clonotype. This chain links TRBV24-1 with TRBJ1-2, with 9 bases lining up with TRBD1. This CDR3 has 15 amino acids. Germline lookup yields CDR1 KGHDR and CDR2 SFDVKD. V gave up 1 base and J gave up 4 bases; unmatched junction bases: 3. In DNA form, the CDR3 reads TGTGCCACCAGTGATTTCCGGACAGGGGCCTATGGCTACACCTTC. Residues: CATSDFRTGAYGYTF.

The sample holds many counts of this clonotype. This chain joins TRBV24-1 and TRBJ2-1; TRBD2 agrees at 7 bases. J lost 5 bases, V lost 3 bases, and 9 bases had no gene match. This CDR3 region has 16 residues. Germline V gives CDR1 KGHDR, CDR2 SFDVKD. The CDR3 bases are TGTGCCACCAGTGATACTGGCGGGAGTAAACACAATGAGCAGTTCTTC. Its protein is CATSDTGGSKHNEQFF.

This clonotype was counted between two and nine times. This chain joins TRBV14 and TRBJ1-1; tentative D call: TRBD1 (5 bases). This CDR3 has 13 amino acids. V lost 1 base and J lost 8, with 11 bases in between. Looked up from germline, CDR1 is SGHDN and CDR2 is FVKESK. The CDR3 coding sequence is TGTGCCAGCAGCCAAGGGGACGGCAGAGAAGCTTTCTTT. Translated, it gives CASSQGDGREAFF.

This clonotype is categorized as medium-sized. The chain couples TRBV6-2 or TRBV6-3 to TRBJ2-3; possibly TRBD1 for D (6 bases). V lost 5 bases and J lost 3, with 21 bases in between. The length of the CDR3 is 17 residues. In germline, CDR1 is MNHEY, CDR2 SVGEGT. The DNA for the CDR3 is TGTGCCAGCAGTACCCGGGGTACAGGGCCCGGGACAGATACGCAGTATTTT. Its protein is CASSTRGTGPGTDTQYF.

This clonotype was recorded a few times. The V gene is TRBV20-1, the J gene TRBJ2-3, with 8 nucleotides matching TRBD1. V dropped 2 bases and J dropped 6; count of bases not matched to a gene: 4. Germline CDR1 DFQATT, CDR2 SNEGSKA (reference sequence). The CDR3 is 13 amino acids. As DNA, the CDR3 is TGCAGTGCTAGATGGACAGGGACGGATACGCAGTATTTT. Protein sequence: CSARWTGTDTQYF.

This clonotype came up a few times. V gene TRBV11-3 combines with J gene TRBJ2-6, with D possibly called TRBD1 or TRBD2 (5 bases each). Trimming stripped 5 bases from V and 0 bases from J, with 14 bases between. The CDR3 loop spans 17 amino acids. CDR1 and CDR2 from the germline V gene are SGHNT and YENEEA. The CDR3 loop is CASSGGVPSSGANVLTF. Here the CDR3 DNA reads TGTGCCAGCAGCGGGGGAGTCCCGAGCTCTGGGGCCAACGTCCTGACTTTC. Based on the CDR3 plus reference TRBV11-3 and TRBJ2-6, the full variable domain is EAGVVQSPRYKIIEKKQPVAFWCNPISGHNTLYWYLQNLGQGPELLIRYENEEAVDDSQLPKDRFSAERLKGVDSTLKIQPAELGDSAVYLCASSGGVPSSGANVLTFGAGSRLTVL.

In its sample, this clonotype was seen many times. The chain links TRBV16 to TRBJ1-5, with D maybe TRBD1 (5 bases). Germline CDR1 and CDR2: KGHSY and FQNENV. Trimming left V 0 bases short and J 5 bases short, with 11 bases between. This CDR3 spans 15 amino acids. CDR3 in amino acids: CASSQSSGRDQPQHF. CDR3 sequence (DNA): TGTGCCAGCAGCCAATCTTCAGGGCGTGATCAGCCCCAGCATTTT.

This clonotype turned up a few times. V and J are TRBV15 and TRBJ2-5, with TRBD2 matching 9 bases. The CDR3 is 16 amino acids. The trim removed 1 base at V and 2 bases at J, leaving 5 bases unmatched. Germline loops: CDR1 LNHNV, CDR2 YYDKDF (reference sequence). The CDR3 region is CATSRGGLAGQETQYF. CDR3 in DNA: TGTGCCACCAGCAGAGGAGGGCTAGCGGGGCAAGAGACCCAGTACTTC. The full variable domain, with the rest looked up from reference TRBV15 and TRBJ2-5, is DAMVIQNPRYQVTQFGKPVTLSCSQTLNHNVMYWYQQKSSQAPKLLFHYYDKDFNNEADTPDNFQSRRPNTSFCFLDIRSPGLGDTAMYLCATSRGGLAGQETQYFGPGTRLLVL.

This clonotype was counted between two and nine times. V gene TRBV6-5 combines with J gene TRBJ1-6; no firm D call. Trimming removed 6 bases from V and 7 bases from J, with 19 bases in between. From germline, CDR1 is MNHEY and CDR2 SVGAGI. This CDR3 is built from 16 residues. The DNA for the CDR3 is TGTGCCAGCAGGCGGTCGAAGTTGGCGCCGAATTCACCCCTCCACTTT. It encodes CASRRSKLAPNSPLHF.

This sequence joins TRBV5-1 and TRBJ2-6; 7 bases match TRBD1. V was pared by 2 bases and J by 0 bases, with 2 bases of the junction left unmatched. CDR3 length: 16 amino acids. Looked up from germline, CDR1 is SGHRS and CDR2 is YFSETQ. The CDR3 bases are TGCGCCAGCAGCTTAACAGGGGTCTCTGGGGCCAACGTCCTGACTTTC. Encoded protein: CASSLTGVSGANVLTF.

This chain joins TRBV20-1 and TRBJ2-1; no firm D call. This CDR3 is 14 amino acids long. Germline values: CDR1 DFQATT, CDR2 SNEGSKA (reference sequence). V was clipped by 0 bases and J by 5 bases, with 11 bases between them. The CDR3: CSAREGSGNNEQFF. CDR3 coding DNA: TGCAGTGCTAGAGAAGGTAGTGGTAACAATGAGCAGTTCTTC.

This clonotype occurred a few times. The chain is built from TRBV6-5 and TRBJ1-4, with D unresolved. V was cut by 8 bases and J by 4 bases, with 11 bases left in between. The CDR3 consists of 13 residues. Germline CDR1 MNHEY, CDR2 SVGAGI. CDR3 coding DNA: TGTGCCAGCCGGTCCCGGAGTAATGAAAAACTGTTTTTT. Its translation is CASRSRSNEKLFF.